This T cell receptor (beta chain) derives from a study of cytomegalovirus exposure and HLA in healthy donors. About this clone: Its antigen is not known. The junction shows a germline mismatch at one end, possibly a read error.

A multiplex PCR was run with 60 Vbeta primers and 13 Jbeta primers. Profiling relied on immunoSEQ multiplex PCR, and the TCRdb table lists in-frame clones only, not all of them. This sample has about 120,000 clones, with approximately 80% found just once. Findings and limits, study-wide: CMV serostatus stood as the only immune exposure information on hand. HLA alleles were associated with roughly 15,000 TCR beta sequences in a later analysis at 0.05 false discovery rate. Roughly even sequencing depth across donors was the assumption behind the presence/absence analyses.

Healthy bone marrow donors made up the cohort. Input material: PBMCs. The TCR was taken from a female donor in good health and CMV-seropositive.

The CDR3 region has the DNA TGTGCCAGCAGCTTTGAACAGGGGCGCGTCTCCTTC. Translation gives CASSFEQGRVSF. The gene calls are TRBV7-2 and TRBJ1-2; 7 nucleotides line up with TRBD1. In germline, CDR1 is SGHTA, CDR2 FQGNSA. This CDR3 region has 12 residues.